This T cell receptor beta chain was recorded in a study of cytomegalovirus exposure and HLA in healthy donors. Study outcomes and limitations: Later analysis associated a missense DCLRE1C variant with TCR beta V- and J-gene trimming. Investigators reported 164 TCR beta chains as tied to cytomegalovirus.

Sampled while nominally healthy, donors likely had unrecorded immune exposures. Germline lookup yields CDR1 GTSNPN and CDR2 SVGIG (reference sequence). V was pared by 3 bases and J by 2 bases, with 14 bases between. The CDR3 covers 14 residues. Comment on this clone: Antigen specificity is unknown.

Both 60 Vbeta primers and 13 Jbeta primers went into the PCR. The repertoire was sequenced with immunoSEQ multiplex PCR; TCRdb's copy has only in-frame clones and lacks some. The table has some 220,000 clones, approximately 84% seen once. Sequencing used PBMCs. The rearrangement links TRBV30 to TRBJ2-7; perhaps TRBD2 as D (5 bases). The source is a middle-aged woman in good health and CMV-seronegative. The CDR3 loop reads CAWSWGEGPYEQYF. CDR3 sequence (DNA): TGTGCCTGGAGCTGGGGAGAGGGCCCCTACGAGCAGTACTTC.